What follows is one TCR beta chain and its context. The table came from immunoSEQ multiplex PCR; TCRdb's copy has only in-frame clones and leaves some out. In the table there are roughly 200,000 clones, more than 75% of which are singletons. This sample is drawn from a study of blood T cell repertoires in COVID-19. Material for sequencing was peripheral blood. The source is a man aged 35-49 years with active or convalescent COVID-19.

CDR3 DNA sequence: TGTGCCTGGAGTCGGCAGGGATATGGCTACACCTTC. Its protein product is CAWSRQGYGYTF. V is TRBV30 and J is TRBJ1-2, with D tentatively TRBD1 (5 bases). CDR3 size: 12 residues. Germline CDR1 and CDR2: GTSNPN and SVGIG (reference sequence). Trimming took 2 bases from V and 5 from J, leaving 9 bases between them.